This TCR beta chain came from a study of T cells in Graves' hyperthyroidism and ophthalmopathy. Looking at the study overall: Peripheral blood sampling occurred at initial diagnosis, before any treatment.

A lack of ophthalmopathy progression within 18 months defined stable Graves' hyperthyroidism. The study excluded patients with uncontrolled infection, other autoimmune disease, pregnancy or lactation. Clinical symptoms, serum thyroxine, TRAb, thyroid ultrasound and orbital computed tomography established diagnosis. RNA transcripts served as the template for amplifying TCR beta CDR3 regions. With the HTBI primer set, the TCR CDR3 went through a first round of RT-PCR. TCRdb analysed the multiplex PCR reads with MiXCR anew, one entry per CDR3 protein. This sample has under 450,000 distinct CDR3 sequences; around a sixth occur once, and the top ten carry 13% to 15%. This clonotype appeared many times. The V gene's germline CDR1 is SGHAT and CDR2 FQDESV (reference sequence). Trimming removed 8 bases from V and 0 bases from J, with 19 bases in between. The CDR3 runs to 16 residues.

The TCR originated in a young woman with Graves' hyperthyroidism. The sample consisted of blood. V usage is TRBV11-1 and J usage is TRBJ2-5; perhaps TRBD2 as D (6 bases). CDR3 coding DNA: TGTGCCAGCCGTCCCGGAGGGCGGACGTACCAAGAGACCCAGTACTTC. Translation gives CASRPGGRTYQETQYF.